Below, 7 T cell receptor beta chains from the same sample are listed, as sequenced in a study of blood T cell repertoires in COVID-19 (dated by TCRdb to about 2020). The library was built by means of the immunoSEQ multiplex PCR assay. What TCRdb holds here is the immuneACCESS table cut down to in-frame rearrangements. Part of the clones is not present; checked against another copy, under half of the missing clones reflect an unresolved V gene, and the others are unexplained. The sample table records around 380,000 clones; approximately 77% of these occur just once. The biggest ten clones account for more than 0.85% of the sample. Sequenced sample: peripheral blood. These TCRs come from a human donor with acute or convalescent COVID-19. The donor label of this sample is uncertain.

The chain carries TRBV5-8 and TRBJ2-7; the match to TRBD2 covers 7 bases. The CDR3 spans 16 residues. Germline lookup yields CDR1 SGHTS and CDR2 YDEGEE. The ends lost 4 bases at V and 3 bases at J; junction bases unmatched: 13. CDR3 sequence (DNA): TGTGCCAGCAGCAAGGGGTTTTGGGAGGGTAACTACGAGCAGTACTTC. It specifies CASSKGFWEGNYEQYF.

The rearrangement uses TRBV5-4 and TRBJ1-2, with 8 bases that match TRBD1. The CDR3 spans 13 residues. V lost 7 bases and J lost 2; bases outside the gene matches: 4. From germline, CDR1 is SGHNT and CDR2 YYREEE (reference sequence). In nucleotides, the CDR3 is TGTGCCAGCGGGGACAGGAAAAACTATGGCTACACCTTC. Translating it yields CASGDRKNYGYTF.

This clone was recorded once. V usage is TRBV30 and J usage is TRBJ2-7; D remains ambiguous. The CDR3 covers 11 residues. V was clipped by 2 bases and J by 4 bases, with 6 bases between them. CDR1 is GTSNPN, CDR2 SVGIG, per germline (reference sequence). In DNA form, the CDR3 reads TGTGCCTGGAGTAATCTTTACGAGCAGTACTTC. Its protein product is CAWSNLYEQYF.

The rearrangement uses TRBV6-5 and TRBJ2-3; D unresolved. This CDR3 spans 14 amino acids. V dropped 8 bases and J dropped 5 bases, with 17 bases sitting between them. In germline, CDR1 is MNHEY, CDR2 SVGAGI. Written as DNA, the CDR3 is TGTGCCAGCCGAGGTGCTCTCCTAATAGATACGCAGTATTTT. Translated: CASRGALLIDTQYF.

The chain is built from TRBV7-2 and TRBJ2-7; 10 bases are a match to TRBD1. The CDR3 consists of 15 residues. CDR1 is SGHTA and CDR2 is FQGNSA in the germline V gene. V dropped 4 bases and J dropped 3; count of bases not matched to a gene: 6. CDR3 amino acids: CASSYSGTGVYEQYF. Written as DNA, the CDR3 is TGTGCCAGCAGCTATTCCGGGACAGGGGTCTACGAGCAGTACTTC.

This clone was detected many times. The V gene is TRBV5-6, the J gene TRBJ2-2; weak D call: TRBD2 (6 bases). Trimming shortened V by 2 bases and J by 7 bases, and 12 bases separated the two germline ends. The CDR3 is 14 residues long. CDR1 is SGHDT and CDR2 is YYEEEE in the germline V gene. The CDR3 sequence is CASSFLSGSGELFF. The CDR3 DNA reads TGTGCCAGCAGCTTCCTTAGCGGAAGCGGGGAGCTGTTTTTT. The full variable domain, with the rest looked up from reference TRBV5-6 and TRBJ2-2, is DAGVTQSPTHLIKTRGQQVTLRCSPKSGHDTVSWYQQALGQGPQFIFQYYEEEERQRGNFPDRFSGHQFPNYSSELNVNALLLGDSALYLCASSFLSGSGELFFGEGSRLTVL.

This clone was seen more than once but under ten times. V and J are TRBV6-5 and TRBJ2-1, with D perhaps TRBD2 (5 bases). CDR1 MNHEY and CDR2 SVGAGI come from the germline V gene. CDR3 size: 13 residues. Between the trimmed V and J ends, which lost 0 bases and 10 bases, there was a span of 10 bases. Here the CDR3 reads CASSYSDSVEQFF. In DNA, the CDR3 is TGTGCCAGCAGTTACTCAGATAGCGTGGAGCAGTTCTTC.